This T cell receptor beta chain was observed in a study of beta chain features in type 1 diabetes. Study-wide results and caveats: People with Type 1 diabetes carried modestly yet significantly shorter TCRB CDR3s in all four CD4+ subsets.

The sequenced template was cDNA made from the entire isolated RNA. The protocol was immunoSEQ multiplex PCR, while the TCRdb copy is restricted to in-frame clones and leaves out a portion. The table lists about 260,000 clones, roughly 22% of them singletons. The J segment lost 7 bases and the V segment lost 4 bases, leaving 1 base of the junction unmatched. Germline assignment: CDR1 LNHDA and CDR2 SQIVND (reference sequence). The CDR3 is 13 residues long. Naive, central memory, regulatory and stem cell-like memory cells within the CD4+ compartment were sorted using CD45RO/CCR7/CD25/CD127/CD95/CD27. As to this clone: Its target is unknown.

The sample taken for sequencing was naive CD4+ T cells from blood. The chain couples TRBV19 to TRBJ2-4; TRBD1 aligns across 10 bases. The receptor was isolated from a middle-aged woman with type 1 diabetes. The CDR3 nucleotides are TGTGCCAGTAGTACGGGACAGGGGAACATTCAGTACTTC. Protein product: CASSTGQGNIQYF. Filled out from reference TRBV19 and TRBJ2-4, the complete variable domain reads DGGITQSPKYLFRKEGQNVTLSCEQNLNHDAMYWYRQDPGQGLRLIYYSQIVNDFQKGDIAEGYSVSREKKESFPLTVTSAQKNPTAFYLCASSTGQGNIQYFGAGTRLSVL.